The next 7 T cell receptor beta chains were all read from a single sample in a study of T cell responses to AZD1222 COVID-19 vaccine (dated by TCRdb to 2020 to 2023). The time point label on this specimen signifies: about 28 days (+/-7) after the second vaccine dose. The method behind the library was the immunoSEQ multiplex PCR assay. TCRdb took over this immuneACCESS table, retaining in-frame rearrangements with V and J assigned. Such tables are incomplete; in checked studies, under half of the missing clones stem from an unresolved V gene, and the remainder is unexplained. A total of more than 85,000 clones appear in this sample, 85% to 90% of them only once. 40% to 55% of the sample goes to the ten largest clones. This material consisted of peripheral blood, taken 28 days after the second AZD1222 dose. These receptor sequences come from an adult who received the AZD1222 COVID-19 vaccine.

Here the CDR3 DNA reads TGTGCCAGCAGCTTTACAGGGGTAGGGACTAGGAGACAAGAGACCCAGTACTTC. Its protein product is CASSFTGVGTRRQETQYF. The V gene is TRBV7-2, the J gene TRBJ2-5, with D possibly matching TRBD2 (8 bases). Germline lookup yields CDR1 SGHTA and CDR2 FQGNSA. The CDR3 length is 18 residues. V shed 3 bases and J shed 2 bases, with 22 bases lying between them.

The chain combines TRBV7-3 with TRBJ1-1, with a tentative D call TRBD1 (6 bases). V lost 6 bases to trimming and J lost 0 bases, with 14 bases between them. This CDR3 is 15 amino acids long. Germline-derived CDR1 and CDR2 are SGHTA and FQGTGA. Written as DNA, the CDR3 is TGTGCCAGCAGTCCCCAGGGGCAGATGAACACTGAAGCTTTCTTT. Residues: CASSPQGQMNTEAFF.

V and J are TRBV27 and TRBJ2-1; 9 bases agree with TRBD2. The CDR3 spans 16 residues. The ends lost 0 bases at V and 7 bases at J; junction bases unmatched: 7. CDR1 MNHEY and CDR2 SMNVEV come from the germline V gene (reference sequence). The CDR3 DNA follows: TGTGCCAGCAGTTTATCGGTTGCGGGAGGGCGAAATGAGCAGTTCTTC. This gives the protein CASSLSVAGGRNEQFF.

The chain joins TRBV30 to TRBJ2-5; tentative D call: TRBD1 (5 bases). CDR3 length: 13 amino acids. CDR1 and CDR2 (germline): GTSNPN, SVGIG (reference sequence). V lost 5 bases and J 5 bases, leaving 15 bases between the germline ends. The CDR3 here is CAWGAAVRETQYF. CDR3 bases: TGTGCCTGGGGGGCCGCGGTCCGGGAGACCCAGTACTTC. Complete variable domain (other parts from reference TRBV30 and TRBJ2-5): SQTIHQWPATLVQPVGSPLSLECTVEGTSNPNLYWYRQAAGRGLQLLFYSVGIGQISSEVPQNLSASRPQDRQFILSSKKLLLSDSGFYLCAWGAAVRETQYFGPGTRLLVL.

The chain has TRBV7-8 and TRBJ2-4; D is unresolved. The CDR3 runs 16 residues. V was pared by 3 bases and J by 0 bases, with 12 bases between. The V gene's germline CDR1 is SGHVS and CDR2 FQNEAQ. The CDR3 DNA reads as TGTGCCAGCAGCTTGGGTGGCTCAATAGCCAAAAACATTCAGTACTTC. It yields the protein CASSLGGSIAKNIQYF.

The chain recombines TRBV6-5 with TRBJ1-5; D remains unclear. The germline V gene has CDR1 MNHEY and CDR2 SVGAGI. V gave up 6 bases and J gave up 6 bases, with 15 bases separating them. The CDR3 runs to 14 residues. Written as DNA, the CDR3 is TGTGCCAGCAGGGGTGTCGCCCTCGGTCAGCCCCAGCATTTT. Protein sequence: CASRGVALGQPQHF.

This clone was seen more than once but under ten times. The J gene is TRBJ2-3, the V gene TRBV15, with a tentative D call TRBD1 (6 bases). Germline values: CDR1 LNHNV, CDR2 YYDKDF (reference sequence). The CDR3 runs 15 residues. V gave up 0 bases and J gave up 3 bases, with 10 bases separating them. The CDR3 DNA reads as TGTGCCACCAGCAGAGATCCACAGGGAACAGATACGCAGTATTTT. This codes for CATSRDPQGTDTQYF.